This T cell receptor beta chain is drawn from a study of response to subunit inactivated influenza vaccine listed by TCRdb under 2018. For the wider study: The study used deep quantitative T cell receptor repertoire profiling to track responses to a trivalent subunit inactivated influenza vaccine.

Libraries were made using RT-PCR. For sequencing, an Illumina HiSeq 2500 was employed. TCRdb trimmed the raw reads at Q25, called clones with MiXCR and kept productive beta chains. Each record represents a unique CDR3 protein, reported with the most common genes and DNA among its rows. In this sample the table shows 150,000 to 200,000 distinct CDR3 sequences, approximately 10% of which occur a single time. The ten largest clones add up to roughly 12% of the sample. This clonotype was detected only a few times. Its antigen remains undetermined. Relative to the germline gene, one junction end is altered; a read error may explain this. Broad study findings and their caveats: According to the authors, only a limited number of new T cells may be recruited by each seasonal influenza vaccination.

This specimen's time point label, interpreted: approximately 45 days after influenza vaccine administration. The TCR sequence derives from a man in his fifties who received an inactivated influenza vaccine. Donor details come from another sample of the same person, matched by shared clones. This material consisted of non-naive T cells sorted from PBMCs, taken 45 days after vaccination. According to the study, the label for this sample's cell subset or site signals: memory T cell fraction.

For the CDR3, the sequence is CASSPFEGHTGELFF. The DNA is TGTGCTAGCAGCCCCTTCGAGGGGCACACCGGGGAGCTGTTTTTT. This chain is built from TRBV7-7 and TRBJ2-2, with the D call perhaps TRBD1 or TRBD2, each one matching 5 bases. Reading the germline V gene (reference sequence) gives CDR1 SSHAT and CDR2 FNYEAQ. From the cysteine through the phenylalanine, the CDR3 covers 15 amino acids. Only the CDR3 part of the read is kept: 45 bases, read in frame from the first base.